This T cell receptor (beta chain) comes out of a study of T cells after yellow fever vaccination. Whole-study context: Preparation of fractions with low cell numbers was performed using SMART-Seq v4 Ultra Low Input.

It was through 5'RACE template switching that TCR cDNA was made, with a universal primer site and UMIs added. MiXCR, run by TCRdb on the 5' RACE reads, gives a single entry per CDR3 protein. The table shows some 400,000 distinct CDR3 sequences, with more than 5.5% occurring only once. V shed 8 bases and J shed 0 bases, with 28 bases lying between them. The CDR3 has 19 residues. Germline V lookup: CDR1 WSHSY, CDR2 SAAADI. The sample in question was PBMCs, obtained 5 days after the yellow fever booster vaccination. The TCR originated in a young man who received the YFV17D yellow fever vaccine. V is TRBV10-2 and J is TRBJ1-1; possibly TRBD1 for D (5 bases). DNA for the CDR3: TGCGCCAGCGATGCCAAGAGGGGCGGCGGGTATCACTTGAACACTGAAGCTTTCTTT. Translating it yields CASDAKRGGGYHLNTEAFF.